This TCR beta chain was recovered during a study of blood T cells in healthy people across ages. Points on this clonotype: The antigen remains undetermined.

Overall study findings and caveats: Roughly linearly, TCR beta diversity per million T cells fell as age increased. Long-lived and aged donors differed, with more naive CD4+ cells and higher diversity in the long-lived. Percentage of naive T cells showed a strong correlation with TCR beta diversity.

Trimming cost V 1 base and J 9 bases; bases outside gene matches: 9. The germline V gene encodes CDR1 SGHAT and CDR2 FQNNGV. CDR3 size: 16 residues. It was with a sample-barcoded 5' primer and a J-beta primer mix that a second PCR of roughly 7 to 12 cycles was run. There were at least 2.5 million CDR3-containing paired-end reads obtained from each sample. From the 5' RACE reads, TCRdb called clonotypes with MiXCR, one entry per CDR3 protein. This sample yields some 1.4 million distinct CDR3 sequences, of which 35% to 45% are seen a single time; 7.9% belongs to the top ten. V is TRBV11-2 and J is TRBJ1-6; 7 bases match TRBD1. The sequenced material came from blood. The receptor comes from a woman aged 18-30 years in good health. CDR3 region: CASSLVGQGVSSPLHF. The DNA for the CDR3 is TGTGCCAGCAGCTTAGTCGGGCAGGGGGTTAGTTCACCCCTCCACTTT. The full variable domain, with the rest looked up from reference TRBV11-2 and TRBJ1-6, is EAGVAQSPRYKIIEKRQSVAFWCNPISGHATLYWYQQILGQGPKLLIQFQNNGVVDDSQLPKDRFSAERLKGVDSTLKIQPAKLEDSAVYLCASSLVGQGVSSPLHFGNGTRLTVT.